This entry lists 12 T cell receptor beta chains sequenced from one sample in a study of OX40 agonist ivuxolimab in advanced cancers. Profiled with immunoSEQ multiplex PCR; TCRdb holds only in-frame clones, not every one. The sample shows around 45,000 clones, about 90% of them seen only once. The sequences come from CD4+ or CD8+ T cells sorted from blood, collected in a trial of the OX40 agonist ivuxolimab. These receptors originate from an adult with an advanced solid tumor such as melanoma, head and neck, liver or kidney cancer.

The chain has TRBV19 and TRBJ1-4; TRBD1 agrees at 7 bases. Per germline, CDR1 LNHDA and CDR2 SQIVND (reference sequence). The CDR3 runs 13 residues. V was pared by 3 bases and J by 11 bases, with 6 bases of the junction left unmatched. CDR3 residues: CASSISSGQKLFF. For the CDR3, the DNA is TGTGCCAGTAGTATTAGTTCGGGACAGAAACTGTTTTTT.

This sequence joins TRBV9 and TRBJ1-2; tentative D call: TRBD1 (6 bases). CDR1 is SGDLS and CDR2 is YYNGEE in the germline V gene. Trimming took off 0 bases at V and 8 bases at J, with 14 bases between the two ends. The CDR3 contains 14 residues. The CDR3 DNA sequence: TGTGCCAGCAGCGTAGAAGGGGGGCTGCAGGGCTACACCTTC. This gives the protein CASSVEGGLQGYTF.

The chain recombines TRBV6-1 with TRBJ1-1; TRBD1 agrees at 10 bases. Losses at the gene ends were 6 bases for V and 5 bases for J; bases not matched to a gene: 3. CDR3 length equals 13 residues. Germline assignment: CDR1 MNHNS and CDR2 SASEGT. In DNA form, the CDR3 reads TGTGCCAGCAGACGACAGGGGGCTACTGAAGCTTTCTTT. Its protein is CASRRQGATEAFF.

The genes are TRBV19 and TRBJ2-7; D is possibly TRBD1 or TRBD2 (5 bases each). The CDR3 contains 15 residues. The germline V gene has CDR1 LNHDA and CDR2 SQIVND (reference sequence). V lost 7 bases, J lost 2 bases, and 18 bases lay in between. The CDR3 here is CASTGDSSGTYEQYF. As DNA, the CDR3 is TGTGCCAGTACTGGAGACAGCTCGGGGACCTACGAGCAGTACTTC.

The chain is built from TRBV12-5 and TRBJ2-3; TRBD1 aligns across 8 bases. After removal of 5 bases from V and 5 bases from J, the junction contained 3 bases not matched to a gene. The CDR3 covers 13 residues. CDR1 and CDR2 (germline): LGHNT, FRNRAP. Here the CDR3 reads CASGRQGIDTQYF. Here the CDR3 DNA reads TGTGCTAGTGGTCGACAGGGGATAGATACGCAGTATTTT.

V usage is TRBV11-3 and J usage is TRBJ2-3, with D unclear. Germline V gives CDR1 SGHNT, CDR2 YENEEA. With 4 bases removed from V and 0 bases from J, the gap between germline ends came to 14 bases. The CDR3 runs 16 residues. The CDR3 DNA sequence: TGTGCCAGCAGCTACGTGGGCAGTACTAGCACAGATACGCAGTATTTT. Translated: CASSYVGSTSTDTQYF.

DNA of the CDR3: TGTGCCTGGAGAAGGTTGCGGTTAGGGGCCAAAAACATTCAGTACTTC. This codes for CAWRRLRLGAKNIQYF. The rearrangement uses TRBV30 and TRBJ2-4; D ambiguous. This CDR3 is built from 16 residues. The V gene's germline CDR1 is GTSNPN and CDR2 SVGIG (reference sequence). The ends were cut back, 3 bases at V and 1 base at J, with 16 bases in the middle.

J is TRBJ1-1 and V is TRBV30; possible D gene TRBD1, 6 bases. Trimming took 0 bases from V and 4 from J, leaving 12 bases between them. This CDR3 comprises 14 residues. In germline, CDR1 is GTSNPN, CDR2 SVGIG (reference sequence). The CDR3 loop reads CAWSVGGISTEAFF. In nucleotides, the CDR3 is TGTGCCTGGAGTGTAGGGGGGATTAGCACTGAAGCTTTCTTT.

The chain is built from TRBV5-4 and TRBJ1-1; 7 bases map to TRBD1. This CDR3 has 15 amino acids. The ends lost 3 bases at V and 5 bases at J; junction bases unmatched: 10. CDR1 and CDR2 (germline): SGHNT, YYREEE (reference sequence). As DNA, the CDR3 is TGTGCCAGCAGCTCCGGCCGGGACAGATCTACTGAAGCTTTCTTT. It specifies CASSSGRDRSTEAFF.

Here the CDR3 reads CASSLGRNSNQPQHF. CDR3 in DNA: TGTGCCAGCAGTTTAGGACGGAATAGCAATCAGCCCCAGCATTTT. The chain links TRBV28 to TRBJ1-5, with unresolved D. This CDR3 spans 15 amino acids. Trimming left V 2 bases short and J 0 bases short, with 8 bases between. In germline, CDR1 is MDHEN, CDR2 SYDVKM.

This sequence joins TRBV4-2 and TRBJ2-2; D might be TRBD2 (6 bases). The V and J ends lost 0 bases and 7 bases respectively, with 12 bases between them. Looked up from germline, CDR1 is LGHNA and CDR2 is YNFKEQ. This CDR3 is built from 15 residues. The CDR3 loop reads CASSQEGGIGGELFF. The CDR3 DNA sequence: TGTGCCAGCAGCCAAGAGGGGGGTATAGGCGGGGAGCTGTTTTTT.

In its sample, this clone was seen a few times. The chain recombines TRBV5-4 with TRBJ2-1; 9 positions agree with TRBD2. Germline CDR1 and CDR2: SGHNT and YYREEE (reference sequence). With V trimmed by 3 bases and J by 10 bases, 14 bases remained unmatched. The CDR3 covers 16 residues. The CDR3 DNA reads as TGTGCCAGCAGCTCTTCTAGCGGGAAAGGGTCGAGGGAGCAGTTCTTC. It yields the protein CASSSSSGKGSREQFF.